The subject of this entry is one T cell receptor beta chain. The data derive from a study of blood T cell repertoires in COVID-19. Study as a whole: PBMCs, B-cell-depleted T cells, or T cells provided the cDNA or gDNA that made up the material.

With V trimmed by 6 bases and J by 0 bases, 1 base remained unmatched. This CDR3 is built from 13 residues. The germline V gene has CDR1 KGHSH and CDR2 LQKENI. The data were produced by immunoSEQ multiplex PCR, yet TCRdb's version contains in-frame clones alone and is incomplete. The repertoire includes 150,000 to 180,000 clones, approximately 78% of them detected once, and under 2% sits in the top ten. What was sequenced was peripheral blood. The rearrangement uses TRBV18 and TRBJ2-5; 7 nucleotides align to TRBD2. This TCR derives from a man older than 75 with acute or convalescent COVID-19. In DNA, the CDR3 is TGTGCCAGCTCGGGGGGGGACCAAGAGACCCAGTACTTC. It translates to CASSGGDQETQYF.